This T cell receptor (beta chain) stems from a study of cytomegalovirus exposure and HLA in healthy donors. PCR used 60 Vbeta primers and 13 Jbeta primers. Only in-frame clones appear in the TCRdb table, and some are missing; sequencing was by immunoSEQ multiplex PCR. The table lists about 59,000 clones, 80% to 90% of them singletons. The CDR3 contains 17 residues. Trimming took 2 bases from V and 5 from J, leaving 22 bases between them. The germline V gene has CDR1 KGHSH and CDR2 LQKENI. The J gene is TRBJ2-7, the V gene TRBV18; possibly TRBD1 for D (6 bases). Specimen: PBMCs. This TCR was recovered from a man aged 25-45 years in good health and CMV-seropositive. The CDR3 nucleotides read TGTGCCAGCTCACCAAACCCCAGGGGCGCCCTAGGGAACGAGCAGTACTTC. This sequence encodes CASSPNPRGALGNEQYF.